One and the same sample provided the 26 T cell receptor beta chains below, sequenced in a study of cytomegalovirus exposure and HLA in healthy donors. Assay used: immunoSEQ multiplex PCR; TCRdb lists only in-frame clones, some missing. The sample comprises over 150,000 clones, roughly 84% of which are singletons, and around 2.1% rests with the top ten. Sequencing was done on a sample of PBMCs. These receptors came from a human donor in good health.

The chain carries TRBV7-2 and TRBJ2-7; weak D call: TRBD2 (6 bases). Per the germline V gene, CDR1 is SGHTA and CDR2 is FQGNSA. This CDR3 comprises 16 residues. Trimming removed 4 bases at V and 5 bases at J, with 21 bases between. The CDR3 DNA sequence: TGTGCCAGCAGCTCAAATCGGGGGACTTACTTGGACGAGCAGTACTTC. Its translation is CASSSNRGTYLDEQYF.

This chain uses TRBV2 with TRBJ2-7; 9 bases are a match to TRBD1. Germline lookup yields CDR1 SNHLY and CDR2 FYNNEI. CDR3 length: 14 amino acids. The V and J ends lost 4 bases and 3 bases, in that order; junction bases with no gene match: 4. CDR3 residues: CASSAGTGHYEQYF. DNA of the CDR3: TGTGCCAGCAGTGCAGGGACAGGGCACTACGAGCAGTACTTC.

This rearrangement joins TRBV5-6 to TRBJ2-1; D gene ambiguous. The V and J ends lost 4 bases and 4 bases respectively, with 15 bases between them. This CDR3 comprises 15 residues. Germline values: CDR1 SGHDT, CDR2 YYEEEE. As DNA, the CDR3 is TGTGCCAGCAGCCCTGGGCTTTTCATATACAATGAGCAGTTCTTC. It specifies CASSPGLFIYNEQFF. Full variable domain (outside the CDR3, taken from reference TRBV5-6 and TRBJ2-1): DAGVTQSPTHLIKTRGQQVTLRCSPKSGHDTVSWYQQALGQGPQFIFQYYEEEERQRGNFPDRFSGHQFPNYSSELNVNALLLGDSALYLCASSPGLFIYNEQFFGPGTRLTVL.

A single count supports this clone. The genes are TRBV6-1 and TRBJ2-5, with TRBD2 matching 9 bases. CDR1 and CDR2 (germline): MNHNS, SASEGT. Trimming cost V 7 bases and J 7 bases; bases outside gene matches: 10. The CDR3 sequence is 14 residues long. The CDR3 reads CASTTGGGAATQYF. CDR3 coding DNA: TGTGCCAGCACCACCGGCGGGGGGGCCGCGACCCAGTACTTC.

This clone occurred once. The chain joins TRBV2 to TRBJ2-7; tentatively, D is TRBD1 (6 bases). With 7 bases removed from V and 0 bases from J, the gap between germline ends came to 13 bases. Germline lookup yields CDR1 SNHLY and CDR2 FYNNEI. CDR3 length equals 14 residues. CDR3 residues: CASNRRDISYEQYF. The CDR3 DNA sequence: TGTGCCAGCAATCGCCGGGACATCTCCTACGAGCAGTACTTC.

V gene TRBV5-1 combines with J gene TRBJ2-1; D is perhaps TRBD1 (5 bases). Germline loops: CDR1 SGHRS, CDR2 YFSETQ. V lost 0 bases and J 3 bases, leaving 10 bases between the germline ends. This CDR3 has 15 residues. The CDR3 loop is CASSLVAGNYNEQFF. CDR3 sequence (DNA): TGCGCCAGCAGCTTGGTGGCAGGGAACTACAATGAGCAGTTCTTC.

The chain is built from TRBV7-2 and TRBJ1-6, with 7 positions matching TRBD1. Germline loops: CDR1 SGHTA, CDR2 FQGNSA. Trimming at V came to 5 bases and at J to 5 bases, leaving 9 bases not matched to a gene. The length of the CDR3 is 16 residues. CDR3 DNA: TGTGCCAGCAGCCCGAGGCCGGGACAGAATAATTCACCCCTCCACTTT. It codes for CASSPRPGQNNSPLHF.

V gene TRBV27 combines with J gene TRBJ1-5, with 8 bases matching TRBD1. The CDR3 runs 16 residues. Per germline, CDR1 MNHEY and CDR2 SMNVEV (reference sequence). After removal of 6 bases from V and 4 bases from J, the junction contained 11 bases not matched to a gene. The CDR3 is CASSQNTGGYNQPQHF. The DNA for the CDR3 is TGTGCCAGCAGCCAAAACACAGGGGGTTATAATCAGCCCCAGCATTTT.

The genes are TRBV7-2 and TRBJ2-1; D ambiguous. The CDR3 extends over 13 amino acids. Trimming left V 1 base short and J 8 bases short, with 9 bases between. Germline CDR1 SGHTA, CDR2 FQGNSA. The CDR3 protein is CASSLVVLDEQFF. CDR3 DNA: TGTGCCAGCAGCTTAGTAGTGTTGGATGAGCAGTTCTTC.

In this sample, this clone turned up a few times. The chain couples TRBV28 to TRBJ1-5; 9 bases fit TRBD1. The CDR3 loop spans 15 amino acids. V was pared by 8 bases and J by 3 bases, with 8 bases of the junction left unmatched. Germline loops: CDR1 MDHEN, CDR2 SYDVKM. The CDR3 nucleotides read TGTGCCAGCGGCTGGACAGGGGCTAACAATCAGCCCCAGCATTTT. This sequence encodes CASGWTGANNQPQHF.

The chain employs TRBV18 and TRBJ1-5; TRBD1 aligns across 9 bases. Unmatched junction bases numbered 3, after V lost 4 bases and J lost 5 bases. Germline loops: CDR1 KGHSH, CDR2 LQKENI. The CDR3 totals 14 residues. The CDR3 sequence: CASSQGQGDQPQHF. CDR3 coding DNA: TGTGCCAGCTCACAGGGACAGGGCGATCAGCCCCAGCATTTT.

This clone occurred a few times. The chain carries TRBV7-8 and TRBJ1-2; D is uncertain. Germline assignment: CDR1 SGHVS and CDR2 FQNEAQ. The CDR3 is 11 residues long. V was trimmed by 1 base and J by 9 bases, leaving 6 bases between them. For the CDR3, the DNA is TGTGCCAGCAGCTTAGGAGGCAGCTACACCTTC. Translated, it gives CASSLGGSYTF.

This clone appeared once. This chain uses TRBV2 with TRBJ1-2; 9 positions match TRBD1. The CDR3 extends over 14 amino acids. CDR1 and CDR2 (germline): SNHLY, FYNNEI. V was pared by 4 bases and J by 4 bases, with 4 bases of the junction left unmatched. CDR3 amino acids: CASSVGTGTYGYTF. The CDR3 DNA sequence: TGTGCCAGCAGTGTAGGGACAGGGACCTATGGCTACACCTTC.

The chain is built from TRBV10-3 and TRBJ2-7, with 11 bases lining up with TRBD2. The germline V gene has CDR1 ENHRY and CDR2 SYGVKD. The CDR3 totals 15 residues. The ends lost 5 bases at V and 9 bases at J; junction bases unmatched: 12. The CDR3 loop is CAISKIPTSGTAQYF. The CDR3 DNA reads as TGTGCCATCAGTAAAATCCCGACTAGCGGGACTGCGCAGTACTTC.

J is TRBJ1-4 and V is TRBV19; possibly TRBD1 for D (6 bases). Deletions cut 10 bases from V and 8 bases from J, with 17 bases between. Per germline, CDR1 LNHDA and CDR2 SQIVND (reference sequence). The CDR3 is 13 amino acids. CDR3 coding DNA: TGTGCCACTCAACCAGGGGTTTGGGAAAAACTGTTTTTT. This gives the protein CATQPGVWEKLFF. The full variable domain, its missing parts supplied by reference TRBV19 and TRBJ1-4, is DGGITQSPKYLFRKEGQNVTLSCEQNLNHDAMYWYRQDPGQGLRLIYYSQIVNDFQKGDIAEGYSVSREKKESFPLTVTSAQKNPTAFYLCATQPGVWEKLFFGSGTQLSVL.

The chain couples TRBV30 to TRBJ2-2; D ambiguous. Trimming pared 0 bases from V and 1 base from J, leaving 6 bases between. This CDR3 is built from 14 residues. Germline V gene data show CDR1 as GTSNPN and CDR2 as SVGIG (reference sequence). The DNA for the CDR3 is TGTGCCTGGAGTGTAAGAGGGAACACCGGGGAGCTGTTTTTT. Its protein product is CAWSVRGNTGELFF.

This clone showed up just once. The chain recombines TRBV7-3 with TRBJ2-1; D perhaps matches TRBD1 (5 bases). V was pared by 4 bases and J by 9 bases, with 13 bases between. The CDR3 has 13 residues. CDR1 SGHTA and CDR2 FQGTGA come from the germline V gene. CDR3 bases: TGTGCCAGCAGCTCATCGACAGCTAGTGAGCAGTTCTTC. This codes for CASSSSTASEQFF.

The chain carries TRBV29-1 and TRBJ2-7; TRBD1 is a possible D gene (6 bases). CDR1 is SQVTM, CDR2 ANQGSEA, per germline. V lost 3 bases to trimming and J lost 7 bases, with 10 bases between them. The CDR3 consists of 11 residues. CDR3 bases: TGCAGCGTTGATTCAGGGGTTGAGCAGTACTTC. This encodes CSVDSGVEQYF.

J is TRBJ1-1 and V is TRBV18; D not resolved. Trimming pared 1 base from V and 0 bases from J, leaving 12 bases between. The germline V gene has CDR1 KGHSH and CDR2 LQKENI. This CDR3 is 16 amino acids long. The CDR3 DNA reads TGTGCCAGCTCACCACAGGCGGGGATTGTGAACACTGAAGCTTTCTTT. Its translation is CASSPQAGIVNTEAFF.

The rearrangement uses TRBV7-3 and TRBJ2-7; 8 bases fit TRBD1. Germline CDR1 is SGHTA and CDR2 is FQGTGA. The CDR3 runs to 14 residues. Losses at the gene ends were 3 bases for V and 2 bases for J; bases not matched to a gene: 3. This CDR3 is CASSLGTGTYEQYF. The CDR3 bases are TGTGCCAGCAGCTTGGGGACAGGAACCTACGAGCAGTACTTC.

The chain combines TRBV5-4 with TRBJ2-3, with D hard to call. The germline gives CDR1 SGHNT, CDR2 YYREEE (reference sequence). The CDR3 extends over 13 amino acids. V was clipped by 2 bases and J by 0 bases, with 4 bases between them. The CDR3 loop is CASSFPSTDTQYF. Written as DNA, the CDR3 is TGTGCCAGCAGCTTCCCTAGCACAGATACGCAGTATTTT.

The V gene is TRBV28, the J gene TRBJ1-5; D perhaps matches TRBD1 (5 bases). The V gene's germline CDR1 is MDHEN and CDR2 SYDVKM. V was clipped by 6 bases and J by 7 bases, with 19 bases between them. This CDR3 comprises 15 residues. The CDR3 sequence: CASRTGGYGSQPQHF. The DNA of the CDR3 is TGTGCCAGCAGGACCGGGGGTTATGGGTCCCAGCCCCAGCATTTT.

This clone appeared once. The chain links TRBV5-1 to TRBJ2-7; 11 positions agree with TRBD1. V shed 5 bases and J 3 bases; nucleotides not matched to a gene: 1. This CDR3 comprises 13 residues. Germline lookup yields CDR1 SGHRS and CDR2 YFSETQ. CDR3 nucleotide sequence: TGCGCCAGCAGTGGGACAGGGGGCTACGAGCAGTACTTC. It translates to CASSGTGGYEQYF.

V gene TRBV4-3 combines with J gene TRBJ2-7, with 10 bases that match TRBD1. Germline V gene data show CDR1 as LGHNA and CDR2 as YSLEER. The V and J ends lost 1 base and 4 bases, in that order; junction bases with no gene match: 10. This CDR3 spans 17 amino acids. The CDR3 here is CASSQGVAGQGRYEQYF. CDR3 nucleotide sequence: TGCGCCAGCAGCCAAGGGGTTGCGGGACAGGGGAGGTACGAGCAGTACTTC.

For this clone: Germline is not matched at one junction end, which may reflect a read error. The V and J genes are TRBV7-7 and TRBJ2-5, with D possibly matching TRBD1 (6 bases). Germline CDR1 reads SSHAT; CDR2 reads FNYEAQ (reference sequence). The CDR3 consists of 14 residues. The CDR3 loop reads CASSFSGTKETQYF. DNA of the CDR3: TGTGCTAGCAGCTTTTCGGGGACAAAGGAGACCCAGTACTTC.

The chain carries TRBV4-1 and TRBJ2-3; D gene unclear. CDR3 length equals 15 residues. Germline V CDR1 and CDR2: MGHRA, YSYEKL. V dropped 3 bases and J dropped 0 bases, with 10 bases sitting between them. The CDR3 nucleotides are TGCGCCAGCAGCCACGACGCGGATAGCACAGATACGCAGTATTTT. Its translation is CASSHDADSTDTQYF.